Reported below is one T cell receptor (beta chain). Its matching antigen is unknown. The method was immunoSEQ multiplex PCR; TCRdb's version includes in-frame clones alone and lacks a portion of them. The sample yields tens of thousands of clones, over 80% seen once. The sample belongs to a study of memory CD4+ T cells and cytomegalovirus serostatus. Study-wide points: The CMV-associated TCR signature appears largely within the CD4+ memory repertoire. Each of 65 to 70 CMV-associated TCRbeta sequences occurred in one to five individuals.

Single viable CD3+CD4+CD8-CD45RO+ cells were sorted as the memory CD4+ T cells. The source is an adult in good health and CMV-seronegative. Sequenced material: memory CD4+ T cells from blood.

CDR3 sequence: CATAQVGSALYEQYF. In DNA, the CDR3 is TGTGCCACTGCCCAGGTTGGTTCCGCCCTCTACGAGCAGTACTTC. The V gene is TRBV5-4, the J gene TRBJ2-7; no reliable D call. V lost 9 bases, J lost 3 bases, and 22 bases lay in between. CDR1 is SGHNT, CDR2 YYREEE, per germline (reference sequence). CDR3 length: 15 residues.